This T cell receptor (beta chain) comes out of a study of T cell responses to AZD1222 COVID-19 vaccine. From germline, CDR1 is LNHDA and CDR2 SQIVND (reference sequence). CDR3 length: 15 amino acids. Between the trimmed V and J ends, which lost 3 bases and 1 base, there was a span of 9 bases. This clone occurred once. No antigen is known for it. General study points: Donors in the cohort were predominantly white British and more often female, and clonal diversity was possibly underestimated. Spike-specific TCR breadth and depth went up after people got two AZD1222 doses.

Some clones are missing from TCRdb's copy, which holds only in-frame ones; the method was immunoSEQ multiplex PCR. The sample shows over 150,000 clones, 80% to 90% of them seen only once. This material consisted of peripheral blood, taken on day 0 of AZD1222 vaccination. The TCR was taken from an adult in good health. This chain joins TRBV19 and TRBJ2-2, with D possibly matching TRBD1 (5 bases). CDR3: CASSILGQNTGELFF. The CDR3 nucleotides are TGTGCCAGTAGTATCCTCGGACAGAACACCGGGGAGCTGTTTTTT.